The rows below give T cell receptor beta chains drawn from one sample of a study of CD8+ T cells in alopecia areata. Method: immunoSEQ multiplex PCR; TCRdb's copy keeps in-frame clones and lacks some. The sample holds 100,000 to 120,000 clones, 55% to 75% seen once. Sequenced sample: CD8+ T cells sorted from blood. All receptors come from a human donor in good health. CDR3s include the opening cysteine and the closing phenylalanine or tryptophan. Each record gives: J gene, V gene, D gene, clone size, CDR3 DNA, CDR3 protein. The D gene is left open where the match is weak. For some rows the clone size is stated as once, few or many, or as a class when expanded; others skip it.

TRBJ2-7,TRBV5-6,-,-,TGTGCCAGCAGCTCCTCCGGCGAGCAGTACTTC,CASSSSGEQYF
TRBJ2-7,TRBV4-2,TRBD2,few,TGTGCCAGCAGCCAAGAGACTAGCGGCTACGAGCAGTACTTC,CASSQETSGYEQYF
TRBJ2-7,TRBV9,-,-,TGTGCCAGCAGCGTAGCGGACGGTGCCGGGTCCGAGCAGTACTTC,CASSVADGAGSEQYF
TRBJ2-5,TRBV10-2,-,-,TGCGCCAGCAGTGAGTCTCAAGAGACCCAGTACTTC,CASSESQETQYF
TRBJ1-1,TRBV9,-,-,TGTGCCAGCAGCGTAGTAACTGAAGCTTTCTTT,CASSVVTEAFF
TRBJ2-1,TRBV15,TRBD1,-,TGTGCCACCAGCAGAGATCATGGGACAGGGGCCAATGAGCAGTTCTTC,CATSRDHGTGANEQFF
TRBJ2-1,TRBV30,TRBD2,few,TGTGCCTGGAGTGAAGGAGCGGGGGGAAATGAGCAGTTCTTC,CAWSEGAGGNEQFF
TRBJ2-7,TRBV4-1,-,-,TGCGCCAGCAGCCAAATTCGGACCGACTTTAGGTACGAGCAGTACTTC,CASSQIRTDFRYEQYF
TRBJ1-1,TRBV7-9,-,-,TGTGCCAGCAGCTTTGCCCCGCTAGGGAGTAGCCGTGAAGCTTTCTTT,CASSFAPLGSSREAFF
TRBJ1-1,TRBV11-2,-,-,TGTGCCAGCAGCCGATGGGGAGGGCAATACGGGCAAAAAGCTTTCTTT,CASSRWGGQYGQKAFF
TRBJ1-2,TRBV7-9,-,-,TGTGCCAGCAGCTTAGAGTACGGGACATTTCGGCATGGCTACACCTTC,CASSLEYGTFRHGYTF
TRBJ2-5,TRBV29-1,TRBD1,few,TGCAGCGTCGCCGGGACAGGCCCGAAAGAGACCCAGTACTTC,CSVAGTGPKETQYF
TRBJ1-6,TRBV2,TRBD1,-,TGTGCCAGCAGTGACTCTGAACAGGGGGGGGATTCACCCCTCCACTTT,CASSDSEQGGDSPLHF
TRBJ2-7,TRBV4-1,TRBD1,-,TGCGCCAGCAGCCACGGACAGGTTACCTACGAGCAGTACTTC,CASSHGQVTYEQYF
TRBJ1-2,TRBV7-9,-,once,TGTGCCAGCAGCTTAGGTTCCGCTAACTATGGCTACACCTTC,CASSLGSANYGYTF
TRBJ1-2,TRBV5-1,-,-,TGCGCCAGCAGCTTGTGGGGGGCCCTATGGGATGGCTACACCTTC,CASSLWGALWDGYTF
TRBJ2-7,TRBV5-6,-,few,TGTGCCAGCAGTGTATATAGCGGCGAGCAGTACTTC,CASSVYSGEQYF
TRBJ2-1,TRBV4-1,-,-,TGCGCCAGCAGCCAAGGGCTACGATACAATGAGCAGTTCTTC,CASSQGLRYNEQFF
TRBJ2-3,TRBV29-1,TRBD2,few,TGCAGCGTGGACGGGACTATTTTAGATACGCAGTATTTT,CSVDGTILDTQYF
TRBJ1-2,TRBV11-2,-,few,TGCGCCAGCAGCCAAGAAGGGGGGTACTATGGCTACACCTTC,CASSQEGGYYGYTF
TRBJ1-2,TRBV29-1,TRBD1,few,TGCAGCGTGACAGGGGTGGGCTACACCTTC,CSVTGVGYTF
TRBJ1-1,TRBV6-5,-,-,TGTGCCAGCAGCCTAGGACGTTACACTGAAGCTTTCTTT,CASSLGRYTEAFF
TRBJ1-1,TRBV19,-,-,TGTGCCAGTAGTTCGCAGGGTCTGACTGAAGCTTTCTTT,CASSSQGLTEAFF
TRBJ1-2,TRBV4-1,-,-,TGCGCCAGCAGCCACCCCCCGACGGGATTAAACTATGGCTACACCTTC,CASSHPPTGLNYGYTF
TRBJ1-5,TRBV23-1,-,-,TGCGCCAGCAGTCGAGCCAGCGGGGGCGCCAATCAGCCCCAGCATTTT,CASSRASGGANQPQHF
TRBJ2-5,TRBV29-1,TRBD2,once,TGCAGCGTTGACTCCCCTGGGACTAGCGGGGTGGAAACCCAGTACTTC,CSVDSPGTSGVETQYF
TRBJ1-2,TRBV30,TRBD1,-,TGTGCCTGGAGGACGACAGGGGGCCTCAATGGCTACACCTTC,CAWRTTGGLNGYTF
TRBJ2-1,TRBV6-1,-,-,TGTGCCAGCAATCTCGTCAGGGCAGGAATGGATGAGCAGTTCTTC,CASNLVRAGMDEQFF
TRBJ2-1,TRBV30,-,-,TGTGCCTGGGGTACAGGGGGGGGCTCCTACAATGAGCAGTTCTTC,CAWGTGGGSYNEQFF
TRBJ2-7,TRBV7-9,-,-,TGTGCCAGCAGCTTAGTGAGTTACGAGCAGTACTTC,CASSLVSYEQYF
TRBJ2-1,TRBV7-8,-,-,TGTGCCAGCAGCTTAGTGGGGCTAGCAGAGCAGTTCTTC,CASSLVGLAEQFF
TRBJ2-5,TRBV23-1,TRBD2,-,TGCGCCAGCAGTTGGGAGCGGGGGCCTGACCAAGAGACCCAGTACTTC,CASSWERGPDQETQYF
TRBJ1-1,TRBV7-9,-,-,TGTGCCAGCAGCTTAGCAGACAGGAACACTGAAGCTTTCTTT,CASSLADRNTEAFF
TRBJ2-1,TRBV5-1,-,few,TGCGCCAGCAGCAACCTTTGGGGCTCCTACAATGAGCAGTTCTTC,CASSNLWGSYNEQFF
TRBJ2-7,TRBV2,-,few,TGTGCCAGCAGTGAGTGGCTTCACGAGCAGTACTTC,CASSEWLHEQYF
TRBJ2-2,TRBV5-6,-,-,TGTGCCAGCAGCTTCGGACTTCTTAACACCGGGGAGCTGTTTTTT,CASSFGLLNTGELFF
TRBJ2-7,TRBV4-1,-,-,TGCGCCAGCAGCCAAGTGGAGCGTTACGAGCAGTACTTC,CASSQVERYEQYF
TRBJ1-5,TRBV28,-,-,TGTGCCAGCAGTTTTAACGTGGGACAGCCCCAGCATTTT,CASSFNVGQPQHF
TRBJ2-7,TRBV27,TRBD1,-,TGTGCCAGCAGTAGGACAGGATCCTACGAGCAGTACTTC,CASSRTGSYEQYF
TRBJ2-7,TRBV2,-,-,TGTGCCAGCAGGGAAACTTCCCACGAGCAGTACTTC,CASRETSHEQYF
TRBJ2-5,TRBV29-1,-,few,TGCAGCGTTGACTACCAAGAGACCCAGTACTTC,CSVDYQETQYF
TRBJ2-7,TRBV5-4,-,few,TGTGCCAGCAGCTTTTCAGTGGACGAGCAGTACTTC,CASSFSVDEQYF
TRBJ1-1,TRBV14,-,-,TGTGCCAGCACGGCACTGCTGGTAGGCACTGAAGCTTTCTTT,CASTALLVGTEAFF
TRBJ2-5,TRBV29-1,-,-,TGCAGCGCCGAAGGGTTAGGGGAAGAGACCCAGTACTTC,CSAEGLGEETQYF
TRBJ1-2,TRBV4-1,-,once,TGCGCCAGCAGCCAAGACAGGGCCAACTATGGCTACACCTTC,CASSQDRANYGYTF
TRBJ2-7,TRBV5-4,TRBD1,-,TGTGCCAGCAGTAACAGGGGGACCAACGAGCAGTACTTC,CASSNRGTNEQYF
TRBJ1-1,TRBV5-8,-,-,TGTGCCAGCAGCCCCCAGGGGAACACTGAAGCTTTCTTT,CASSPQGNTEAFF
TRBJ1-6,TRBV13,-,few,TGTGCCAGCAGCTTAGGCGACCGAGCCCTCCACTTT,CASSLGDRALHF
TRBJ2-7,TRBV5-6,-,-,TGTGCCAGCCGACCTCAATCCAAGGACGGGACGTTCGGTAACGAGCAGTACTTC,CASRPQSKDGTFGNEQYF
TRBJ2-7,TRBV5-4,TRBD2,few,TGTGCCAGCAGCTCCTTAGGCGGGGGATACTACGAGCAGTACTTC,CASSSLGGGYYEQYF
TRBJ2-7,TRBV5-6,TRBD1,-,TGTGCCAGCAGCTTGCCAGGGGGCGAGATCTCCTACGAGCAGTACTTC,CASSLPGGEISYEQYF
TRBJ2-1,TRBV6-4,TRBD2,-,TGTGCCAGCAGTGACTCTAGCGGGGGGCTTGGTGAGCAGTTCTTC,CASSDSSGGLGEQFF
TRBJ2-7,TRBV5-6,-,-,TGTGCCAGCAGCTCTATGAGCTACGAGCAGTACTTC,CASSSMSYEQYF
TRBJ2-1,TRBV4-3,-,-,TGCGCCAGCAGCCAATCTAATTGGGCGGATAGGGACAATGAGCAGTTCTTC,CASSQSNWADRDNEQFF
TRBJ1-2,TRBV15,TRBD1,-,TGTGCCACCAGCAGAGATTTCACAGGGGGCCGCTATGGCTACACCTTC,CATSRDFTGGRYGYTF